Listed below are T cell receptor beta chains from one sample, sequenced in a study of identical twins. TCRdb reprocessed the 5' RACE reads via MiXCR and lists one record per CDR3 protein. The table includes a few hundred thousand distinct CDR3 sequences, 9% to 10% detected once. Separately, the same data were catalogued under a study of yellow fever vaccine responses in identical twins.

Input material: PBMCs. The source is a woman between 18 and 29 years old in good health. Both conserved end residues are part of each CDR3. The D gene is left open where the match is weak. Size is omitted from some rows. Given values are once, few, many or a class for expanded clones.

J gene: TRBJ2-1
V gene: TRBV30
clone size: once
D gene: NA
CDR3 protein: CAGEGYNEQFF
CDR3 DNA: TGTGCCGGAGAGGGGTACAATGAGCAGTTCTTC

J gene: TRBJ2-7
V gene: TRBV7-8
clone size: few
D gene: TRBD1
CDR3 protein: CASSKLTGASSYEQYF
CDR3 DNA: TGTGCCAGCAGCAAACTAACAGGGGCGAGCTCCTACGAGCAGTACTTC

J gene: TRBJ2-3
V gene: TRBV27
clone size: few
D gene: NA
CDR3 protein: CASSFGYGGRSDTQYF
CDR3 DNA: TGTGCCAGCAGTTTCGGGTATGGAGGGCGATCAGATACGCAGTATTTT

J gene: TRBJ2-1
V gene: TRBV20-1
clone size: few
D gene: NA
CDR3 protein: CSARDTGRLHYNEQFF
CDR3 DNA: TGCAGTGCTAGAGATACGGGAAGGCTCCACTACAATGAGCAGTTCTTC

J gene: TRBJ1-2
V gene: TRBV5-1
clone size: many
D gene: NA
CDR3 protein: CASSLGGDLYGYTF
CDR3 DNA: TGCGCCAGCAGCCTAGGGGGGGACCTTTATGGCTACACCTTC

J gene: TRBJ2-7
V gene: TRBV9
clone size: NA
D gene: TRBD1
CDR3 protein: CASSAVGQGRAEQYF
CDR3 DNA: TGTGCCAGCAGCGCTGTAGGACAGGGAAGGGCCGAGCAGTACTTC

J gene: TRBJ2-7
V gene: TRBV5-1
clone size: few
D gene: TRBD2
CDR3 protein: CASNPGRGGWYEQYF
CDR3 DNA: TGCGCCAGCAACCCCGGGCGGGGGGGATGGTACGAGCAGTACTTC

J gene: TRBJ2-2
V gene: TRBV5-1
clone size: many
D gene: NA
CDR3 protein: CASSLSELTGELFF
CDR3 DNA: TGCGCCAGCAGCTTGAGTGAGCTTACCGGGGAGCTGTTTTTT

J gene: TRBJ1-2
V gene: TRBV6-1
clone size: NA
D gene: NA
CDR3 protein: CASGSGPLTTYGYTF
CDR3 DNA: TGTGCCAGCGGATCGGGGCCCCTAACCACCTATGGCTACACCTTC

J gene: TRBJ2-5
V gene: TRBV11-2
clone size: NA
D gene: TRBD2
CDR3 protein: CASSLPISGTSEETQYF
CDR3 DNA: TGTGCCAGCAGCTTACCTATTAGCGGGACTTCTGAAGAGACCCAGTACTTC

J gene: TRBJ2-7
V gene: TRBV11-2
clone size: many
D gene: TRBD2
CDR3 protein: CASSLGGAGASYEQYF
CDR3 DNA: TGTGCCAGCAGCTTAGGGGGAGCGGGAGCATCCTACGAGCAGTACTTC

J gene: TRBJ2-1
V gene: TRBV28
clone size: few
D gene: NA
CDR3 protein: CASSLNYPGEQFF
CDR3 DNA: TGTGCCAGCAGTTTAAACTACCCGGGGGAGCAGTTCTTC

J gene: TRBJ2-2
V gene: TRBV12-3/TRBV12-4
clone size: many
D gene: NA
CDR3 protein: CASSSLTGELFF
CDR3 DNA: TGTGCCAGCAGCTCTCTTACCGGGGAGCTGTTTTTT

J gene: TRBJ2-3
V gene: TRBV13
clone size: NA
D gene: TRBD2
CDR3 protein: CASSLGGTTFLGNTQYF
CDR3 DNA: TGTGCCAGCAGCTTAGGCGGGACTACATTTCTTGGAAATACGCAGTATTTT

J gene: TRBJ2-1
V gene: TRBV28
clone size: many
D gene: TRBD2
CDR3 protein: CASVSGSSYNEQFF
CDR3 DNA: TGTGCCAGCGTTAGCGGGAGCTCCTACAATGAGCAGTTCTTC

J gene: TRBJ2-5
V gene: TRBV7-2
clone size: many
D gene: TRBD2
CDR3 protein: CASSLRLALETQYF
CDR3 DNA: TGTGCCAGCAGCTTGAGACTAGCGCTGGAGACCCAGTACTTC